This T cell receptor (beta chain) was sequenced for a study of blood T cell repertoires in COVID-19. The table lists this clone with a few counts. Using immunoSEQ multiplex PCR, the repertoire was profiled, and TCRdb retains in-frame clones only, with some absent. The sample carries over 450,000 clones, 89% recorded once. Trimming removed 5 bases from V and 3 bases from J; junction bases left unmatched: 10. There are 15 residues in the CDR3. The germline gives CDR1 LNHDA, CDR2 SQIVND (reference sequence). Sequenced: peripheral blood. This TCR derives from a man aged 18 to 30 with COVID-19, enrolled during active disease. V and J are TRBV19 and TRBJ2-7, with 7 bases aligning to TRBD2. This chain's CDR3 is CASSREAGESYEQYF. The CDR3 nucleotides read TGTGCCAGTAGTCGGGAGGCGGGAGAAAGCTACGAGCAGTACTTC. The full variable domain, completed using reference TRBV19 and TRBJ2-7, is DGGITQSPKYLFRKEGQNVTLSCEQNLNHDAMYWYRQDPGQGLRLIYYSQIVNDFQKGDIAEGYSVSREKKESFPLTVTSAQKNPTAFYLCASSREAGESYEQYFGPGTRLTVT.